This T cell receptor beta chain stems from a study of T cell repertoires in cytomegalovirus infection. Whole-study results and caveats: The response measured ex vivo was dominated by TCR beta clonotypes (HLA-C-restricted and CMV-specific).

For this clonotype: As yet, its antigen is unknown.

TCRdb ran MiXCR on the reads and lists one entry per CDR3 protein. Of under 850,000 distinct CDR3 sequences in the sample, roughly 35% were seen once. The TCR was taken from a human donor in good health (CMV status not recorded). Some clones in this sample may be carry-over from other donors' samples. Sample: PBMCs.

The CDR3 region is CASSQDSQNQPQHF. DNA of the CDR3: TGTGCCAGCTCACAAGACAGTCAGAATCAGCCCCAGCATTTT. The chain uses TRBV18 and TRBJ1-5; D is perhaps TRBD1 (5 bases). The V gene's germline CDR1 is KGHSH and CDR2 LQKENI. The CDR3 contains 14 residues. The V end lost 4 bases, the J end lost 4 bases, and 11 bases lay between the germline ends.